These T cell receptor beta chains were read from a single sample in a study of blood T cell repertoires in COVID-19. Repertoires were generated with immunoSEQ multiplex PCR, while TCRdb's copy carries only in-frame clones and drops some. Here the sample spans approximately 98,000 clones, around 64% being singletons. The specimen sequenced was peripheral blood. The source is a woman in her 40s with acute or convalescent COVID-19. The CDR3 runs from the conserved cysteine through the conserved F or W. A D gene is named only where the DNA matches it firmly. Not all rows give a size; the values are once, few, many and, for expanded clones, a class.

clone_size,d_call,j_call,v_call,cdr3_aa,cdr3_nt
few,TRBD2,TRBJ2-3,TRBV7-9,CASSPGGTGRDTQYF,TGTGCCAGCAGCCCGGGGGGAACCGGGAGAGATACGCAGTATTTT
few,TRBD1,TRBJ1-2,TRBV20-1,CSASRTGYGYGYTF,TGCAGTGCTAGTCGGACAGGGTATGGCTATGGCTACACCTTC
once,NA,TRBJ2-7,TRBV7-2,CASSYILIYEQYF,TGTGCCAGCAGCTATATCTTAATCTACGAGCAGTACTTC
NA,NA,TRBJ1-5,TRBV4-1,CASSQEARGSNQPQHF,TGCGCCAGCAGCCAAGAGGCCAGGGGAAGCAATCAGCCCCAGCATTTT
NA,TRBD1,TRBJ1-2,TRBV3-1/TRBV3-2,CASSPKTGYGYTF,TGTGCCAGCAGCCCAAAGACAGGGTACGGCTACACCTTC
NA,NA,TRBJ2-3,TRBV11-2,CASSRTFGTDTQYF,TGTGCCAGCAGCCGGACATTTGGCACAGATACGCAGTATTTT
NA,NA,TRBJ2-5,TRBV21-1,CASSKVLGKFVGQETQYF,TGTGCCAGCAGCAAGGTTCTAGGAAAATTCGTCGGTCAAGAGACCCAGTACTTC
NA,TRBD2,TRBJ2-3,TRBV3-1/TRBV3-2,CASSPLAGSTDTQYF,TGTGCCAGCAGCCCTCTAGCGGGGAGCACAGATACGCAGTATTTT
NA,NA,TRBJ1-1,TRBV13,CASSSGEMNTEAFF,TGTGCCAGCAGCTCCGGGGAGATGAACACTGAAGCTTTCTTT
NA,TRBD2,TRBJ2-5,TRBV7-3,CASRDGDYPPETQYF,TGTGCCAGCAGAGATGGGGACTATCCCCCGGAGACCCAGTACTTC
NA,TRBD1,TRBJ2-2,TRBV6-1,CASSELLQGSGELFF,TGTGCCAGCAGTGAACTCCTACAGGGGTCCGGGGAGCTGTTTTTT
many,NA,TRBJ1-6,TRBV5-6,CASSLGQGSSPLHF,TGTGCCAGCAGCTTGGGTCAGGGGAGTTCACCCCTCCACTTT
NA,TRBD1,TRBJ1-2,TRBV3-1/TRBV3-2,CASSQGSGGWNGYTF,TGTGCCAGCAGCCAAGGTTCAGGGGGCTGGAATGGCTACACCTTC
once,TRBD2,TRBJ2-7,TRBV13,CASSRYLAGGYEQYF,TGTGCCAGCAGCCGGTATCTAGCGGGGGGCTACGAGCAGTACTTC
NA,NA,TRBJ1-5,TRBV19,CASSIVARGTQPQHF,TGTGCCAGTAGTATAGTGGCCAGGGGAACTCAGCCCCAGCATTTT
NA,NA,TRBJ2-3,TRBV7-6,CASSLVGGASDTQYF,TGTGCCAGCAGCTTAGTAGGGGGGGCCTCGGATACGCAGTATTTT
NA,TRBD1,TRBJ1-6,TRBV5-6,CASSLIRGINSPLHF,TGTGCCAGCAGCTTGATCAGGGGGATTAACTCACCCCTCCACTTT
NA,NA,TRBJ1-1,TRBV18,CASSPRDSGAGTEAFF,TGTGCCAGCTCACCACGAGACTCAGGGGCGGGCACTGAAGCTTTCTTT
NA,NA,TRBJ2-2,TRBV6-5,CASSYSPGGNTGELFF,TGTGCCAGCAGTTACTCCCCCGGGGGAAACACCGGGGAGCTGTTTTTT
NA,TRBD1,TRBJ2-7,TRBV2,CASSKWTGGAYEQYF,TGTGCCAGCAGTAAATGGACAGGGGGCGCTTACGAGCAGTACTTC
many,TRBD2,TRBJ2-3,TRBV18,CASSPPPPVAGITDTQYF,TGTGCCAGCTCACCACCCCCCCCGGTAGCGGGGATCACAGATACGCAGTATTTT
NA,NA,TRBJ2-3,TRBV7-3,CASSHSWGAGDTQYF,TGTGCCAGCAGCCATTCTTGGGGCGCGGGGGATACGCAGTATTTT
NA,NA,TRBJ1-3,TRBV5-1,CASSLAGSGSGNTIYF,TGCGCCAGCAGCTTGGCAGGGTCTGGCTCTGGAAACACCATATATTTT
NA,NA,TRBJ1-6,TRBV4-3,CASSQTRGISSPLHF,TGCGCCAGCAGCCAAACCCGGGGTATTAGTTCACCCCTCCACTTT
NA,TRBD2,TRBJ2-6,TRBV6-5,CASSYRGVAGANVLTF,TGTGCCAGCAGTTACCGGGGGGTTGCTGGGGCCAACGTCCTGACTTTC
NA,TRBD2,TRBJ2-3,TRBV7-9,CASGPGLAWADTQYF,TGTGCCAGCGGGCCGGGACTAGCGTGGGCAGATACGCAGTATTTT
few,TRBD1,TRBJ2-4,TRBV27,CASSSWTGNGGWPKNIQYF,TGTGCCAGCAGCTCCTGGACAGGGAATGGGGGGTGGCCCAAAAACATTCAGTACTTC
NA,NA,TRBJ2-1,TRBV9,CASSSSAGSSYNEQFF,TGTGCCAGCAGCTCGAGCGCGGGGAGCTCCTACAATGAGCAGTTCTTC
NA,NA,TRBJ1-1,TRBV4-2,CASSQVVSVTTTEAFF,TGTGCCAGCAGCCAAGTAGTCTCGGTCACTACCACTGAAGCTTTCTTT
NA,NA,TRBJ1-5,TRBV6-5,CASSYRADNNQPQHF,TGTGCCAGCAGTTACCGGGCGGACAACAATCAGCCCCAGCATTTT
NA,NA,TRBJ1-2,TRBV10-3,CAISERDRGGNGYTF,TGTGCCATCAGTGAGCGGGACCGGGGAGGCAATGGCTACACCTTC
NA,NA,TRBJ1-2,TRBV15,CATSRDLPGGGSYGYTF,TGTGCCACCAGCAGAGATCTTCCCGGGGGCGGGAGCTATGGCTACACCTTC
once,TRBD1,TRBJ1-1,TRBV10-3,CATRQGRTEAFF,TGTGCCACTAGACAGGGAAGGACTGAAGCTTTCTTT
few,NA,TRBJ2-2,TRBV29-1,CSVDETGANTGELFF,TGCAGCGTTGATGAGACAGGAGCGAACACCGGGGAGCTGTTTTTT
NA,NA,TRBJ1-6,TRBV7-9,CASRGGRDNSPLHF,TGTGCCAGCAGGGGAGGACGGGATAATTCACCCCTCCACTTT
NA,TRBD2,TRBJ2-5,TRBV12-5,CASGLGTSQETQYF,TGTGCTAGTGGTTTGGGGACTAGCCAAGAGACCCAGTACTTC
NA,NA,TRBJ2-3,TRBV7-2,CASSLGARGDTQYF,TGTGCCAGCAGCTTAGGGGCTCGGGGAGATACGCAGTATTTT
NA,NA,TRBJ2-2,TRBV18,CASSPTRGTGELFF,TGTGCCAGCTCACCAACGCGGGGTACCGGGGAGCTGTTTTTT
NA,NA,TRBJ1-2,TRBV5-1,CASSSNGGTPWDGYTF,TGCGCCAGCAGCTCCAACGGGGGGACACCCTGGGATGGCTACACCTTC
NA,NA,TRBJ1-2,TRBV4-1,CASSLTLQTANYGYTF,TGCGCCAGCAGCCTCACCCTCCAGACAGCTAACTATGGCTACACCTTC
NA,NA,TRBJ1-1,TRBV2,CASSASGAGGTEAFF,TGTGCCAGCAGCGCCTCGGGGGCGGGGGGCACTGAAGCTTTCTTT
NA,NA,TRBJ1-4,TRBV19,CASSPQPGATGEKLFF,TGTGCCAGTAGTCCCCAACCAGGGGCGACGGGGGAAAAACTGTTTTTT
NA,NA,TRBJ2-1,TRBV30,CAWLGVSRGFVF,TGTGCCTGGTTGGGAGTTTCCCGTGGTTTTGTCTTC
NA,TRBD1,TRBJ1-3,TRBV9,CASSPHTLRSGGLSSGNTIYF,TGTGCCAGCAGCCCTCACACTTTAAGGTCAGGGGGTCTAAGCTCTGGAAACACCATATATTTT